This T cell receptor (beta chain) was found in a study of cytomegalovirus exposure and HLA in healthy donors. Primers for the PCR totalled 60 Vbeta and 13 Jbeta. TCRdb's table, derived via immunoSEQ multiplex PCR, lists solely in-frame clones and lacks some. The data show approximately 180,000 clones, more than 85% seen once. CDR1 is MNHEY and CDR2 is SMNVEV in the germline V gene (reference sequence). There are 13 residues in the CDR3. The V end was cut by 1 base, the J end by 5 bases, with 6 bases between. Study outcomes and limitations: Follow-up analysis later connected one missense variant in DCLRE1C with trimming of TCR beta V- and J-genes. The number of N-insertions in an Asian-associated ancestry cluster was reportedly below the approximately 700-donor mean in a later analysis.

In the case of this clone: The antigen remains undetermined.

The rearrangement joins TRBV27 to TRBJ1-5; D not certain. This receptor was taken from a girl under three years old in good health and CMV-seronegative. Sequenced sample: PBMCs. CDR3 nucleotides: TGTGCCAGCAGTTTATGGAGTCATCAGCCCCAGCATTTT. As protein: CASSLWSHQPQHF.